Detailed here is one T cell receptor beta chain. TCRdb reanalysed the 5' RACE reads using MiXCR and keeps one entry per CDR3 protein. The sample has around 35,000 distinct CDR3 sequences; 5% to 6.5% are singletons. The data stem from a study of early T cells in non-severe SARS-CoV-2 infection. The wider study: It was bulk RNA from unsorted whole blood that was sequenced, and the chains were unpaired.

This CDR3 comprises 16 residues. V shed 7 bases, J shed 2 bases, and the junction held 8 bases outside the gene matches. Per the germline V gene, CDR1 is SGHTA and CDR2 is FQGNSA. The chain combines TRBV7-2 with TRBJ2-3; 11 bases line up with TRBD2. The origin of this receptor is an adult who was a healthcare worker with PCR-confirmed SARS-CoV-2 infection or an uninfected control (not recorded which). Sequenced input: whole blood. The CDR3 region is CASNSRTSGLTDTQYF. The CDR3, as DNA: TGTGCCAGCAACAGTCGGACTAGCGGGCTCACAGATACGCAGTATTTT.